One and the same sample provided the 27 T cell receptor beta chains below, sequenced in a study of CD8 T cells in Susac syndrome. An amount of RNA that ranged from 0.5 to 1 ug was reverse transcribed with random hexamers. TCRdb called the immunoSEQ multiplex PCR reads again in MiXCR, with one record for every CDR3 protein. The table shows hundreds of thousands of distinct CDR3 sequences, with 92% occurring only once. Sequenced: CD8+ T cells from PBMCs. These receptors were obtained from a human donor with multiple sclerosis.

V is TRBV5-4 and J is TRBJ1-2; D might be TRBD1 (6 bases). Trimming took off 10 bases at V and 9 bases at J, with 19 bases between the two ends. This CDR3 comprises 12 residues. In germline, CDR1 is SGHNT, CDR2 YYREEE (reference sequence). The CDR3 loop reads CAGLTGPGSYTF. The CDR3 DNA is TGTGCCGGATTAACAGGGCCAGGGAGCTACACCTTC.

The rearrangement joins TRBV10-3 to TRBJ1-4; weak D call: TRBD1 (5 bases). Germline values: CDR1 ENHRY, CDR2 SYGVKD. The germline V and J ends were trimmed by 0 bases and 15 bases, with 14 bases remaining between them. This CDR3 is 13 amino acids long. The chain's CDR3 is CAISESQGPKMFF. DNA for the CDR3: TGTGCCATCAGTGAGTCGCAGGGCCCCAAAATGTTTTTT.

The V call is TRBV19, the J call TRBJ2-3, with D possibly being TRBD1 (5 bases). Trimming left V 4 bases short and J 2 bases short, with 13 bases between. Germline V gene lookup returns CDR1 LNHDA and CDR2 SQIVND (reference sequence). The CDR3 loop spans 15 amino acids. The CDR3 loop is CASSSAPGYTDTQYF. The CDR3 bases are TGTGCCAGTAGTAGTGCGCCAGGGTACACAGATACGCAGTATTTT.

This chain uses TRBV7-8 with TRBJ1-1; D unresolved. Germline values: CDR1 SGHVS, CDR2 FQNEAQ. This CDR3 comprises 13 residues. The V and J ends lost 6 bases and 0 bases respectively, with 8 bases between them. DNA of the CDR3: TGTGCCAGCAGGGTTCACATGAACACTGAAGCTTTCTTT. Protein sequence: CASRVHMNTEAFF. Variable domain in full (rest from reference TRBV7-8 and TRBJ1-1): GAGVSQSPRYKVAKRGQDVALRCDPISGHVSLFWYQQALGQGPEFLTYFQNEAQLDKSGLPSDRFFAERPEGSVSTLKIQRTQQEDSAVYLCASRVHMNTEAFFGQGTRLTVV.

This chain links TRBV6-2 or TRBV6-3 with TRBJ2-7, with 7 bases fitting TRBD2. CDR1 and CDR2 (germline): MNHEY, SVGEGT. The ends lost 5 bases at V and 0 bases at J; junction bases unmatched: 10. This CDR3 has 16 amino acids. CDR3 nucleotide sequence: TGTGCCAGCAGTCCCCCCGCGGGAGTGAACTCCTACGAGCAGTACTTC. Protein: CASSPPAGVNSYEQYF.

The DNA for the CDR3 is TGTGCCAGCAGTTACGAGGCAGGGTACGAGCAGTACTTC. Its translation is CASSYEAGYEQYF. The genes are TRBV6-5 and TRBJ2-7; possible D gene TRBD1, 5 bases. V was shortened by 2 bases and J by 4 bases, with 9 bases between the two germline ends. The CDR3 consists of 13 residues. CDR1 is MNHEY and CDR2 is SVGAGI in the germline V gene.

The chain uses TRBV25-1 and TRBJ1-1, with D unclear. Germline lookup yields CDR1 MGHDK and CDR2 SYGVNS. CDR3 length: 10 residues. Trimming took off 4 bases at V and 9 bases at J, with 6 bases between the two ends. DNA of the CDR3: TGTGCCAGCAGTGCCCTCCAAGCTTTCTTT. The encoded protein is CASSALQAFF.

The gene calls are TRBV7-9 and TRBJ2-3, with 8 bases fitting TRBD2. The germline CDR1 and CDR2 sequences are SEHNR and FQNEAQ (reference sequence). V shed 2 bases, J shed 4 bases, and the junction held 5 bases outside the gene matches. This CDR3 comprises 15 residues. CDR3 loop: CASSLSGLDPDTQYF. The CDR3 DNA reads as TGTGCCAGCAGCTTATCGGGACTAGACCCAGATACGCAGTATTTT.

The J gene is TRBJ1-5, the V gene TRBV7-3; 8 bases match TRBD1. This CDR3 is 16 amino acids long. CDR1 and CDR2 from the germline V gene are SGHTA and FQGTGA. V gave up 2 bases and J gave up 1 base; unmatched junction bases: 4. In DNA form, the CDR3 reads TGTGCCAGCAGCTTAGCAGGGGGCGAGAGCAATCAGCCCCAGCATTTT. Encoded protein: CASSLAGGESNQPQHF.

The chain recombines TRBV5-4 with TRBJ2-7, with D hard to call. CDR1 and CDR2 (germline): SGHNT, YYREEE (reference sequence). Trimming left V 4 bases short and J 4 bases short, with 9 bases between. The CDR3 is made up of 12 amino acids. Here the CDR3 reads CASSHGEYEQYF. CDR3 sequence (DNA): TGTGCCAGCAGCCACGGAGAATACGAGCAGTACTTC.

The chain links TRBV27 to TRBJ2-1; D remains ambiguous. Germline CDR1 is MNHEY and CDR2 is SMNVEV (reference sequence). The CDR3 length is 15 residues. The ends were cut back, 1 base at V and 2 bases at J, with 9 bases in the middle. The chain's CDR3 is CASSLYDPTYNEQFF. The DNA of the CDR3 is TGTGCCAGCAGTTTATATGACCCCACCTACAATGAGCAGTTCTTC.

The V and J genes are TRBV5-4 and TRBJ2-7; D gene uncertain. The CDR3 covers 15 residues. Trimming removed 0 bases from V and 2 bases from J, with 12 bases in between. Germline V gene lookup returns CDR1 SGHNT and CDR2 YYREEE (reference sequence). CDR3 sequence (DNA): TGTGCCAGCAGCTTGGATTGGGGTTCCGCCTACGAGCAGTACTTC. Translating gives CASSLDWGSAYEQYF.

This chain connects TRBV5-1 to TRBJ1-1, with 7 bases identical to TRBD1. The CDR3 is 15 residues long. Trimming cost V 4 bases and J 4 bases; bases outside gene matches: 10. Germline V gives CDR1 SGHRS, CDR2 YFSETQ. The CDR3 here is CASSPGTRQGTEAFF. As DNA, the CDR3 is TGCGCCAGCAGCCCGGGTACCCGACAGGGCACTGAAGCTTTCTTT.

The V and J genes are TRBV19 and TRBJ2-3; D not resolved. V lost 8 bases and J 0 bases, leaving 3 bases between the germline ends. The CDR3 totals 11 residues. CDR1 is LNHDA, CDR2 SQIVND, per germline (reference sequence). The CDR3 nucleotides read TGTGCCAGTCTAAGCACAGATACGCAGTATTTT. This codes for CASLSTDTQYF. The full variable domain, rest sourced from reference TRBV19 and TRBJ2-3, is DGGITQSPKYLFRKEGQNVTLSCEQNLNHDAMYWYRQDPGQGLRLIYYSQIVNDFQKGDIAEGYSVSREKKESFPLTVTSAQKNPTAFYLCASLSTDTQYFGPGTRLTVL.

The V and J genes are TRBV12-3 or TRBV12-4 and TRBJ2-7, with D possibly TRBD2 on 5 matching bases. CDR3 length: 12 amino acids. V was shortened by 6 bases and J by 5 bases, with 11 bases between the two germline ends. Here the CDR3 reads CASSPFGNEQYF. For the CDR3, the DNA is TGTGCCAGCAGCCCGTTCGGGAACGAGCAGTACTTC.

The rearrangement joins TRBV29-1 to TRBJ1-2; 10 nucleotides agree with TRBD1. The germline gives CDR1 SQVTM, CDR2 ANQGSEA. CDR3 size: 15 residues. The V and J ends lost 6 bases and 6 bases, in that order; junction bases with no gene match: 13. CDR3 DNA sequence: TGCAGCGTAGCGAGAACCGGGACAGGGGACCATGGCTACACCTTC. Its protein product is CSVARTGTGDHGYTF.

This clonotype appeared a single time. This chain connects TRBV20-1 to TRBJ2-7; maybe TRBD1 (5 bases). This CDR3 comprises 15 residues. Germline V gene sequence: CDR1 DFQATT, CDR2 SNEGSKA (reference sequence). Trimming took 0 bases from V and 4 from J, leaving 16 bases between them. The CDR3 spells CSARELQGVGYEQYF. The CDR3 DNA reads as TGCAGTGCTAGAGAGCTCCAGGGCGTAGGGTACGAGCAGTACTTC.

Here the CDR3 DNA reads TGCAGTGCTAGAGATTGGACAGGGGGCTTTGAGCAGTTCTTC. It specifies CSARDWTGGFEQFF. The chain is built from TRBV20-1 and TRBJ2-1, with 11 bases identical to TRBD1. CDR1 is DFQATT, CDR2 SNEGSKA, per germline (reference sequence). The CDR3 sequence is 14 residues long. The J segment lost 9 bases and the V segment lost 0 bases, leaving 4 bases of the junction unmatched.

V is TRBV10-3 and J is TRBJ1-2; D is unresolved. The CDR3 is 13 amino acids. V was cut by 0 bases and J by 5 bases, with 7 bases left in between. The germline V gene encodes CDR1 ENHRY and CDR2 SYGVKD. CDR3 region: CAISESPAYGYTF. The CDR3, as DNA: TGTGCCATCAGTGAGTCGCCGGCTTATGGCTACACCTTC.

The CDR3: CASSHPDRRAFF. As DNA, the CDR3 is TGTGCCAGCAGCCACCCCGACAGGAGGGCTTTCTTT. The rearrangement links TRBV14 to TRBJ1-1, with a weak D call TRBD1 (6 bases). Germline V lookup: CDR1 SGHDN, CDR2 FVKESK. V lost 3 bases and J 11 bases, leaving 13 bases between the germline ends. The CDR3 is 12 residues long.

The chain joins TRBV7-9 to TRBJ2-7; D is ambiguous. The germline V and J ends were trimmed by 1 base and 2 bases, with 12 bases remaining between them. Germline assignment: CDR1 SEHNR and CDR2 FQNEAQ (reference sequence). This CDR3 comprises 15 residues. The CDR3 protein is CASSLGDRPPYEQYF. The CDR3 DNA follows: TGTGCCAGCAGCTTAGGGGATAGGCCCCCCTACGAGCAGTACTTC.

The chain combines TRBV5-1 with TRBJ2-1; 13 positions match TRBD2. This CDR3 has 15 residues. CDR1 is SGHRS, CDR2 YFSETQ, per germline. V was pared by 4 bases and J by 6 bases, with 4 bases of the junction left unmatched. The CDR3 bases are TGCGCCAGCAGCCCACTAGCGGGGGGGCCCAATGAGCAGTTCTTC. Protein sequence: CASSPLAGGPNEQFF.

V gene TRBV5-1 combines with J gene TRBJ2-6, with D perhaps matching TRBD1 or TRBD2 (5 bases each). Deletions cut 0 bases from V and 0 bases from J, with 22 bases between. The CDR3 is 21 residues long. The germline CDR1 and CDR2 sequences are SGHRS and YFSETQ. The CDR3 here is CASSLDIIESGRASGANVLTF. CDR3 bases: TGCGCCAGCAGCTTGGATATAATCGAATCGGGACGGGCCTCTGGGGCCAACGTCCTGACTTTC.

The V gene is TRBV30, the J gene TRBJ1-1; 9 positions agree with TRBD1. V lost 1 base, J lost 0 bases, and 9 bases stayed unmatched. The CDR3 runs 17 residues. Germline V lookup: CDR1 GTSNPN, CDR2 SVGIG (reference sequence). The CDR3 nucleotides read TGTGCCTGGAGTGGAGACGTGACAGGGGGTATGAACACTGAAGCTTTCTTT. Protein sequence: CAWSGDVTGGMNTEAFF.

The chain carries TRBV7-9 and TRBJ1-4; D uncertain. The CDR3 loop spans 15 amino acids. V lost 2 bases and J lost 3, with 10 bases in between. Per germline, CDR1 SEHNR and CDR2 FQNEAQ (reference sequence). CDR3 in amino acids: CASSLSQSPNEKLFF. The DNA for the CDR3 is TGTGCCAGCAGCTTATCGCAGTCCCCTAATGAAAAACTGTTTTTT.

The chain employs TRBV9 and TRBJ1-1; 10 bases are a match to TRBD1. The CDR3 loop spans 16 amino acids. V shed 5 bases and J 3 bases; nucleotides not matched to a gene: 10. Germline V gives CDR1 SGDLS, CDR2 YYNGEE. The CDR3 reads CASRVGTGEGDTEAFF. DNA for the CDR3: TGTGCCAGCAGAGTGGGGACAGGGGAGGGAGACACTGAAGCTTTCTTT.

The chain couples TRBV7-2 to TRBJ2-1; possible D gene TRBD2, 5 bases. Germline V gene sequence: CDR1 SGHTA, CDR2 FQGNSA. The CDR3 is 12 residues long. Between the trimmed V and J ends, which lost 2 bases and 8 bases, there was a span of 7 bases. The CDR3 region has the DNA TGTGCCAGCAGCTTAACTAGTTATGAGCAGTTCTTC. It specifies CASSLTSYEQFF.